Shown below are 30 T cell receptor beta chains from a single sample sequenced in a study of regulatory T cells in long-lasting Graves disease. Relying on iRepertoire HTBI primers and Arm-PCR of CDR3 regions, the team built TCR beta libraries. TCRdb called the multiplex PCR reads again in MiXCR, with one record for every CDR3 protein. Altogether some 560,000 distinct CDR3 sequences are present, more than 15% being singletons, with the ten largest covering roughly 25%. Indicated time point: newly diagnosed GD, antithyroid drugs for less than 3 months. The TCR library was prepared using RNA isolated from PBMCs. This sample also belongs to another study, concerning T cells in Graves' hyperthyroidism and ophthalmopathy.

Here the sequenced sample was peripheral blood mononuclear cells (PBMCs), taken at new diagnosis, from a patient treated with antithyroid drugs. The source is a middle-aged woman with Graves disease.

The rearrangement links TRBV28 to TRBJ2-3; TRBD2 matches at 9 bases. CDR1 and CDR2 from the germline V gene are MDHEN and SYDVKM. This CDR3 comprises 19 residues. Trimming removed 5 bases from V and 2 bases from J; junction bases left unmatched: 17. CDR3 region: CASSTVALRGGPTTDTQYF. In nucleotides, the CDR3 is TGTGCCAGCAGTACCGTGGCGTTGCGGGGGGGCCCCACCACAGATACGCAGTATTTT.

This clonotype was counted ten times or more. This chain connects TRBV10-3 to TRBJ1-1, with D hard to call. The V end lost 5 bases, the J end lost 2 bases, and 9 bases lay between the germline ends. The germline V gene encodes CDR1 ENHRY and CDR2 SYGVKD. The length of the CDR3 is 13 residues. The CDR3 DNA reads TGTGCCATCAGTCCAACGAGAAACACTGAAGCTTTCTTT. This encodes CAISPTRNTEAFF.

In this sample, this clonotype turned up a few times. This chain joins TRBV28 and TRBJ2-1, with 7 bases aligning to TRBD2. CDR3 size: 16 residues. The V segment lost 1 base and the J segment 6 bases; nucleotides outside the gene matches: 9. Germline CDR1 reads MDHEN; CDR2 reads SYDVKM. DNA for the CDR3: TGTGCCAGCAGTTTATCCTATAGCGGGCGTGGCAATGAGCAGTTCTTC. Protein product: CASSLSYSGRGNEQFF.

The chain links TRBV6-2 or TRBV6-3 to TRBJ1-5; 9 nucleotides agree with TRBD1. Trimming cost V 6 bases and J 0 bases; bases outside gene matches: 6. This CDR3 has 16 residues. Germline CDR1 reads MNHEY; CDR2 reads SVGEGT. The CDR3 sequence is CASSGQGSISNQPQHF. Written as DNA, the CDR3 is TGTGCCAGCAGCGGACAGGGGTCCATTAGCAATCAGCCCCAGCATTTT.

This rearrangement joins TRBV20-1 to TRBJ2-3, with 11 bases aligning to TRBD2. CDR3 length: 16 amino acids. With 1 base clipped from V and 3 bases from J, the junction kept 6 bases outside the gene matches. The germline gives CDR1 DFQATT, CDR2 SNEGSKA (reference sequence). The CDR3 DNA reads as TGCAGTGCTAGAGTTAGCGGGGGGGCGGGGACAGATACGCAGTATTTT. Protein: CSARVSGGAGTDTQYF.

V usage is TRBV18 and J usage is TRBJ2-5; D could derive from TRBD1 or TRBD2 (6 bases each). From germline, CDR1 is KGHSH and CDR2 LQKENI. V was cut by 3 bases and J by 5 bases, with 16 bases left in between. This CDR3 is built from 15 residues. CDR3 sequence (DNA): TGTGCCAGCTCACCGCGGGACGGGGGCGTGGAGACCCAGTACTTC. It encodes CASSPRDGGVETQYF.

In its sample, this clonotype was seen a few times. The chain carries TRBV12-3 or TRBV12-4 and TRBJ1-1; 8 bases fit TRBD1. The CDR3 runs to 14 residues. V shed 8 bases, J shed 9 bases, and the junction held 14 bases outside the gene matches. In nucleotides, the CDR3 is TGTGCCAGCGGCTTCCGGGACAGGAGGGCTAAAGCTTTCTTT. This codes for CASGFRDRRAKAFF.

At least ten counts were recorded for this clonotype. The J gene is TRBJ1-2, the V gene TRBV5-1; maybe TRBD1 (5 bases). Germline CDR1 is SGHRS and CDR2 is YFSETQ. The length of the CDR3 is 18 residues. With 5 bases removed from V and 1 base from J, the gap between germline ends came to 24 bases. The CDR3 sequence: CASSGQSLDGHRNYGYTF. DNA for the CDR3: TGCGCCAGCAGTGGGCAATCTCTAGACGGACACCGTAACTATGGCTACACCTTC.

This clonotype showed up many times. The chain carries TRBV28 and TRBJ2-5; D assignment may be TRBD1 or TRBD2 (5 bases each). The CDR3 has 15 amino acids. In germline, CDR1 is MDHEN, CDR2 SYDVKM. Trimming cost V 5 bases and J 4 bases, with 17 bases left between them. The chain's CDR3 is CASSPPEGRTETQYF. CDR3 nucleotide sequence: TGTGCCAGCAGTCCCCCAGAGGGGCGGACAGAGACCCAGTACTTC.

The rearrangement links TRBV25-1 to TRBJ1-1, with TRBD1 as a possible D gene (5 bases). V lost 7 bases to trimming and J lost 6 bases, with 15 bases between them. In germline, CDR1 is MGHDK, CDR2 SYGVNS. The CDR3 spans 13 residues. The CDR3 DNA is TGTGCCAGCACGTCGGTGGGGCGTGCTGAAGCTTTCTTT. Protein product: CASTSVGRAEAFF.

The CDR3 loop is CASSVGSQEGEQFF. The CDR3 nucleotides are TGTGCCAGCAGCGTAGGGTCCCAAGAGGGTGAGCAGTTCTTC. This chain links TRBV9 with TRBJ2-1; TRBD2 is a possible D gene (5 bases). CDR1 SGDLS and CDR2 YYNGEE come from the germline V gene. With 0 bases removed from V and 9 bases from J, the gap between germline ends came to 13 bases. The CDR3 covers 14 residues.

A remark on this clonotype: Given a much more abundant clone one base away, this may be a read error. The rearrangement links TRBV5-1 to TRBJ2-7; 10 nucleotides line up with TRBD1. Germline V gene lookup returns CDR1 SGHRS and CDR2 YFSETQ. The CDR3 runs 15 residues. CDR3 sequence (DNA): TGCACCAGCAGCTACGGGACAGGGGACTTGGGCGGACAGTACTTC. Translation gives CTSSYGTGDLGGQYF.

This clonotype has a handful of counts. This rearrangement joins TRBV18 to TRBJ1-1; D unclear. The CDR3 has 15 amino acids. V lost 2 bases, J lost 1 base, and 11 bases lay in between. Germline CDR1 is KGHSH and CDR2 is LQKENI. CDR3: CASSPFFQQNTEAFF. The DNA for the CDR3 is TGTGCCAGCTCACCATTTTTTCAGCAGAACACTGAAGCTTTCTTT.

This clonotype was observed many times. The chain couples TRBV15 to TRBJ1-2, with D perhaps matching TRBD1 (6 bases). Germline-derived CDR1 and CDR2 are LNHNV and YYDKDF (reference sequence). The CDR3 is 12 residues long. V lost 0 bases to trimming and J lost 14 bases, with 13 bases between them. In nucleotides, the CDR3 is TGTGCCACCAGCAGAGATCGGAGACAGGAAACCTTC. Protein: CATSRDRRQETF.

This clonotype was observed many times. V and J are TRBV7-9 and TRBJ2-5; maybe TRBD1 (6 bases). Between the trimmed V and J ends, which lost 5 bases and 4 bases, there was a span of 14 bases. Per germline, CDR1 SEHNR and CDR2 FQNEAQ (reference sequence). The CDR3 has 14 amino acids. The CDR3 coding sequence is TGTGCCAGCAGCACGGGACAAGCCCGAGAGACCCAGTACTTC. Amino acid sequence: CASSTGQARETQYF.

Many counts were recorded for this clonotype. This chain links TRBV2 with TRBJ1-4, with D hard to call. Looked up from germline, CDR1 is SNHLY and CDR2 is FYNNEI. V was shortened by 2 bases and J by 7 bases, with 2 bases between the two germline ends. The length of the CDR3 is 11 residues. DNA of the CDR3: TGTGCCAGCAGTGAAATTGAAAAACTGTTTTTT. Protein sequence: CASSEIEKLFF.

This clonotype was seen at least ten times. The chain is built from TRBV2 and TRBJ2-1; 8 nucleotides line up with TRBD1. The CDR3 has 15 amino acids. J gave up 8 bases and V 7 bases, and 13 bases lay outside the gene matches. Germline V gives CDR1 SNHLY, CDR2 FYNNEI. The CDR3 DNA follows: TGTGCCAGCACCACAGGGGGTAGTGTAGGCGATGAGCAGTTCTTC. It is translated as CASTTGGSVGDEQFF.

This chain connects TRBV28 to TRBJ1-1; D possibly corresponds to TRBD1 (6 bases). The CDR3 length is 13 residues. Deletions cut 5 bases from V and 5 bases from J, with 12 bases between. The germline CDR1 and CDR2 sequences are MDHEN and SYDVKM. CDR3 amino acids: CASSGGLWTEAFF. The CDR3 DNA sequence: TGTGCCAGCAGTGGGGGGCTGTGGACTGAAGCTTTCTTT.

CDR3 nucleotides: TGCGCCAGCAGCCAAGACCGCGGCGGCATCAGAGGCGAGCAGTACTTC. Amino acids: CASSQDRGGIRGEQYF. The gene calls are TRBV4-1 and TRBJ2-7, with no clear D. There are 16 residues in the CDR3. Germline V lookup: CDR1 MGHRA, CDR2 YSYEKL. Trimming shortened V by 0 bases and J by 6 bases, and 18 bases separated the two germline ends.

This clonotype was seen a handful of times. The chain uses TRBV20-1 and TRBJ2-7; D possibly corresponds to TRBD2 (6 bases). V lost 4 bases and J lost 2, with 15 bases in between. The germline V gene encodes CDR1 DFQATT and CDR2 SNEGSKA (reference sequence). CDR3 size: 14 residues. CDR3 DNA: TGCAGTGCTAAAGTAGGCACGGGGGCCTACGAGCAGTACTTC. Encoded protein: CSAKVGTGAYEQYF.

This clonotype was picked up a small number of times. V usage is TRBV5-8 and J usage is TRBJ1-2; D is uncertain. The CDR3 spans 14 residues. V lost 1 base and J 3 bases, leaving 10 bases between the germline ends. The germline CDR1 and CDR2 sequences are SGHTS and YDEGEE. This chain's CDR3 is CASSLMPGYYGYTF. CDR3 nucleotide sequence: TGTGCCAGCAGCTTGATGCCGGGCTACTATGGCTACACCTTC.

This clonotype has at least ten counts. CDR3 coding DNA: TGTGCCAGCAGCTTGGAGGCGACCCAGTACTTC. Amino acid sequence: CASSLEATQYF. The V gene is TRBV7-2, the J gene TRBJ2-5, with D maybe TRBD2 (5 bases). In germline, CDR1 is SGHTA, CDR2 FQGNSA. The CDR3 totals 11 residues. The ends were cut back, 3 bases at V and 7 bases at J, with 6 bases in the middle.

The CDR3 nucleotides read TGTGCCAGTAGTATGGGGGACACAGGGGGTGACATTCAGTACTTC. This gives the protein CASSMGDTGGDIQYF. The chain couples TRBV19 to TRBJ2-4, with TRBD1 identical over 8 bases. The CDR3 is 15 residues long. The V segment lost 3 bases and the J segment 8 bases; nucleotides outside the gene matches: 9. Germline CDR1 reads LNHDA; CDR2 reads SQIVND (reference sequence).

As concerns this clonotype: This may come from a read error, since a much larger clone is one base off. In DNA form, the CDR3 reads TGTGCCGGCAGCCGTTCCGGGACAGGGTACACCGGGGAGCTGTTTTTT. Translating gives CAGSRSGTGYTGELFF. V usage is TRBV7-3 and J usage is TRBJ2-2; 9 bases are a match to TRBD1. CDR1 and CDR2 from the germline V gene are SGHTA and FQGTGA. The CDR3 totals 16 residues.

The chain has TRBV24-1 and TRBJ2-1, with D perhaps matching TRBD2 (5 bases). V gave up 1 base and J gave up 1 base, with 10 bases separating them. In germline, CDR1 is KGHDR, CDR2 SFDVKD. The CDR3 runs 16 residues. CDR3 coding DNA: TGTGCCACCAGTGATTTCCGGGGAGTGTCCTACAATGAGCAGTTCTTC. This translates into CATSDFRGVSYNEQFF.

This clonotype showed up just a few times. V usage is TRBV24-1 and J usage is TRBJ2-3, with a weak D call TRBD1 (5 bases). CDR3 length: 13 amino acids. From germline, CDR1 is KGHDR and CDR2 SFDVKD. V dropped 4 bases and J dropped 4 bases, with 8 bases sitting between them. The CDR3 DNA follows: TGTGCCACCAGTGAAGCAGGGTCAGATACGCAGTATTTT. Its translation: CATSEAGSDTQYF.

The chain employs TRBV4-1 and TRBJ1-6; D gene ambiguous. There are 14 residues in the CDR3. Deletions cut 0 bases from V and 9 bases from J, with 9 bases between. Germline CDR1 MGHRA, CDR2 YSYEKL. The CDR3 loop reads CASSQDLRVSPLHF. CDR3 nucleotides: TGCGCCAGCAGCCAAGATCTGAGGGTTTCACCCCTCCACTTT.

This clonotype has more than one count but fewer than ten. The genes are TRBV6-5 and TRBJ2-2, with 7 bases fitting TRBD2. The J segment lost 7 bases and the V segment lost 4 bases, leaving 15 bases of the junction unmatched. The CDR3 is 17 amino acids. CDR1 is MNHEY, CDR2 SVGAGI, per germline. The CDR3 nucleotides read TGTGCCAGCAGTTTCTATTCGGGACTAATTGGACACGGGGAGCTGTTTTTT. Its translation is CASSFYSGLIGHGELFF.

The chain combines TRBV5-5 with TRBJ1-6, with D uncertain. The CDR3 totals 15 residues. The V end was cut by 4 bases, the J end by 9 bases, with 17 bases between. Per germline, CDR1 SGHKS and CDR2 YYEKEE (reference sequence). The chain's CDR3 is CASSLPTVLGSPLHF. In nucleotides, the CDR3 is TGTGCCAGCAGCCTCCCAACCGTTTTGGGTTCACCCCTCCACTTT.

The sample holds a few counts of this clonotype. The V gene is TRBV6-1, the J gene TRBJ2-2; tentative D call: TRBD1 (6 bases). The CDR3 length is 16 residues. Looked up from germline, CDR1 is MNHNS and CDR2 is SASEGT. The V end was cut by 3 bases, the J end by 1 base, with 12 bases between. As DNA, the CDR3 is TGTGCCAGCAGTGATAGGGGACACCTGAACACCGGGGAGCTGTTTTTT. This sequence encodes CASSDRGHLNTGELFF.